The 13 T cell receptor beta chains below all came from one sample that was sequenced in a study of blood T cell repertoires in COVID-19 (dated by TCRdb to 2020 to 2022). Library generation was performed with the immunoSEQ multiplex PCR assay. TCRdb provides this immuneACCESS table in a form limited to in-frame rearrangements. Some clones are lacking; in checked studies, under half of them reflect an unresolved V gene, and why the rest are absent is not known. The sample data list fewer than 700,000 clones, and about 89% of these were observed just once. The ten biggest clones cover roughly 8% of the sample. The sequenced sample consisted of peripheral blood. Receptor source: a woman aged 50 to 65 with COVID-19, enrolled during active disease.

The chain couples TRBV28 to TRBJ1-2, with 11 bases matching TRBD1. The CDR3 has 15 amino acids. J lost 8 bases, V lost 6 bases, and 11 bases had no gene match. The germline gives CDR1 MDHEN, CDR2 SYDVKM. The CDR3 loop reads CASSPFQGQGDGYTF. CDR3 coding DNA: TGTGCCAGCAGCCCCTTCCAGGGACAGGGGGACGGCTACACCTTC.

This clone came up once. The J gene is TRBJ1-4, the V gene TRBV4-1; possible D gene TRBD1, 5 bases. The CDR3 sequence is 15 residues long. Trimming cost V 4 bases and J 2 bases, with 11 bases left between them. In germline, CDR1 is MGHRA, CDR2 YSYEKL. Written as DNA, the CDR3 is TGCGCCAGCAGCCGCCTGGGGGGTACTAATGAAAAACTGTTTTTT. It translates to CASSRLGGTNEKLFF.

The V call is TRBV6-1, the J call TRBJ2-3; D unresolved. The V gene's germline CDR1 is MNHNS and CDR2 SASEGT. The ends were cut back, 3 bases at V and 7 bases at J, with 14 bases in the middle. The CDR3 totals 14 residues. The CDR3 DNA reads as TGTGCCAGCAGTGACCCCCTCCATGCGAATACGCAGTATTTT. Residues: CASSDPLHANTQYF.

The V and J genes are TRBV3-1 (or the pseudogene TRBV3-2) and TRBJ1-1; D gene unclear. The CDR3 contains 16 residues. The germline V and J ends were trimmed by 0 bases and 0 bases, with 11 bases remaining between them. Germline CDR1 LGHDT, CDR2 YNNKEL (reference sequence). CDR3 sequence: CASSQDYGEVNTEAFF. CDR3 bases: TGTGCCAGCAGCCAAGATTATGGGGAGGTGAACACTGAAGCTTTCTTT.

The rearrangement links TRBV7-6 to TRBJ2-1; D uncertain. Per germline, CDR1 SGHVS and CDR2 FNYEAQ. Trimming left V 5 bases short and J 0 bases short, with 14 bases between. The CDR3 is 16 amino acids. The chain's CDR3 is CASSPTRLSSYNEQFF. The CDR3 nucleotides read TGTGCCAGCAGCCCGACAAGGCTGAGCTCCTACAATGAGCAGTTCTTC. Drawing the rest from reference TRBV7-6 and TRBJ2-1, the complete variable domain is GAGVSQSPRYKVTKRGQDVALRCDPISGHVSLYWYRQALGQGPEFLTYFNYEAQQDKSGLPNDRFSAERPEGSISTLTIQRTEQRDSAMYRCASSPTRLSSYNEQFFGPGTRLTVL.

The genes are TRBV13 and TRBJ1-6; 7 bases are shared with TRBD1. V was pared by 5 bases and J by 8 bases, with 3 bases of the junction left unmatched. Per germline, CDR1 PRHDT and CDR2 FYEKMQ (reference sequence). This CDR3 is built from 13 residues. The CDR3 reads CASSMGTDSPLHF. The CDR3, as DNA: TGTGCCAGCAGCATGGGGACAGATTCACCCCTCCACTTT.

This sequence joins TRBV7-3 and TRBJ2-1; TRBD2 might be the D (6 bases). The CDR3 totals 15 residues. Germline CDR1 is SGHTA and CDR2 is FQGTGA. With 1 base removed from V and 2 bases from J, the gap between germline ends came to 9 bases. The CDR3 coding sequence is TGTGCCAGCAGCTTAAGGCTAGCGACCTACAATGAGCAGTTCTTC. Translating gives CASSLRLATYNEQFF.

The CDR3 region has the DNA TGTGCCAGCAGACGTGGACAGGCTTTAAATGGCTACACCTTC. Protein: CASRRGQALNGYTF. This chain connects TRBV2 to TRBJ1-2; TRBD1 agrees at 7 bases. The length of the CDR3 is 14 residues. In germline, CDR1 is SNHLY, CDR2 FYNNEI. V lost 6 bases, J lost 6 bases, and 10 bases stayed unmatched. Drawing the rest from reference TRBV2 and TRBJ1-2, the complete variable domain is EPEVTQTPSHQVTQMGQEVILRCVPISNHLYFYWYRQILGQKVEFLVSFYNNEISEKSEIFDDQFSVERPDGSNFTLKIRSTKLEDSAMYFCASRRGQALNGYTFGSGTRLTVV.

The gene calls are TRBV14 and TRBJ1-1, with no clear D. From germline, CDR1 is SGHDN and CDR2 FVKESK. This CDR3 spans 12 amino acids. The V end was cut by 4 bases, the J end by 8 bases, with 11 bases between. In DNA, the CDR3 is TGTGCCAGCAGCCCCTCCGGGAGAGAAGCTTTCTTT. Its translation is CASSPSGREAFF. Together with reference TRBV14 and TRBJ1-1, the CDR3 gives the full variable domain: EAGVTQFPSHSVIEKGQTVTLRCDPISGHDNLYWYRRVMGKEIKFLLHFVKESKQDESGMPNNRFLAERTGGTYSTLKVQPAELEDSGVYFCASSPSGREAFFGQGTRLTVV.

The count of this clone is one. V gene TRBV11-2 combines with J gene TRBJ1-2; maybe TRBD1 (6 bases). Germline V gene sequence: CDR1 SGHAT, CDR2 FQNNGV. V was trimmed by 5 bases and J by 4 bases, leaving 14 bases between them. The CDR3 runs to 14 residues. Here the CDR3 reads CASSLGGSPYGYTF. The CDR3 region has the DNA TGTGCCAGCAGCCTTGGGGGCTCCCCCTATGGCTACACCTTC. The entire variable domain, with the rest obtained from reference TRBV11-2 and TRBJ1-2, is as follows: EAGVAQSPRYKIIEKRQSVAFWCNPISGHATLYWYQQILGQGPKLLIQFQNNGVVDDSQLPKDRFSAERLKGVDSTLKIQPAKLEDSAVYLCASSLGGSPYGYTFGSGTRLTVV.

The chain joins TRBV6-1 to TRBJ1-2; D is uncertain. Trimming removed 2 bases at V and 8 bases at J, with 9 bases between. This CDR3 comprises 12 residues. Looked up from germline, CDR1 is MNHNS and CDR2 is SASEGT. CDR3 DNA sequence: TGTGCCAGCAGTGAAATTGGGCTCGGCTACACCTTC. Residues: CASSEIGLGYTF.

This chain connects TRBV11-2 to TRBJ2-7; tentatively, D is TRBD2 (6 bases). Trimming stripped 6 bases from V and 2 bases from J, with 17 bases between. Germline lookup yields CDR1 SGHAT and CDR2 FQNNGV. The length of the CDR3 is 15 residues. CDR3 sequence (DNA): TGTGCCAGCAGGCCCGGGACTTACCCTACCTACGAGCAGTACTTC. Translation gives CASRPGTYPTYEQYF.

CDR3 in amino acids: CASSPGLAGTTDTQYF. The CDR3 DNA is TGCGCCAGCAGCCCCGGACTAGCGGGGACCACAGATACGCAGTATTTT. The chain recombines TRBV5-1 with TRBJ2-3; 12 bases fit TRBD2. The CDR3 totals 16 residues. CDR1 is SGHRS and CDR2 is YFSETQ in the germline V gene. V shed 4 bases, J shed 2 bases, and the junction held 5 bases outside the gene matches.